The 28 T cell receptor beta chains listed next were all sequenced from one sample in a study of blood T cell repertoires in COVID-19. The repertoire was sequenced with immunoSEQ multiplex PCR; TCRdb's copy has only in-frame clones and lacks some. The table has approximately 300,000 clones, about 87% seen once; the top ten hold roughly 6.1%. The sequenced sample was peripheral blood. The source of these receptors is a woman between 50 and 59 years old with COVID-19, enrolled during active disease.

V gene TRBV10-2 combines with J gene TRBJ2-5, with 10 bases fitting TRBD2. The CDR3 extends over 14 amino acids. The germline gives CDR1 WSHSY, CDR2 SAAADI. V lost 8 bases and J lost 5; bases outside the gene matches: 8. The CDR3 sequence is CASHEAGGRETQYF. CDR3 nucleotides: TGCGCCAGCCACGAAGCGGGAGGGAGGGAGACCCAGTACTTC.

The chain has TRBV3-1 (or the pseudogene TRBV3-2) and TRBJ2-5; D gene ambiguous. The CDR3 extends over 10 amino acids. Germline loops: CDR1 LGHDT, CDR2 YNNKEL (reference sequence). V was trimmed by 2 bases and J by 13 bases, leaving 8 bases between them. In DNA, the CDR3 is TGTGCCAGCAGCCAAAGCACTACGTACTTC. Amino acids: CASSQSTTYF.

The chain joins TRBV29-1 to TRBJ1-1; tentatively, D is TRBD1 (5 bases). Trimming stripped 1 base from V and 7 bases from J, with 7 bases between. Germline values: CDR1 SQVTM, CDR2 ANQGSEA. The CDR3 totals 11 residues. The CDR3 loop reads CSVEGQIEAFF. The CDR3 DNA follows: TGCAGCGTTGAAGGACAGATTGAAGCTTTCTTT.

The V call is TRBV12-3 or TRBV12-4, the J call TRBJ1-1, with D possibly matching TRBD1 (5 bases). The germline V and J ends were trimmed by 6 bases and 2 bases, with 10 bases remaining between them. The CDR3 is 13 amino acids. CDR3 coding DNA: TGTGCCAGCAGGCTGACAGCAAACACTGAAGCTTTCTTT. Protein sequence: CASRLTANTEAFF.

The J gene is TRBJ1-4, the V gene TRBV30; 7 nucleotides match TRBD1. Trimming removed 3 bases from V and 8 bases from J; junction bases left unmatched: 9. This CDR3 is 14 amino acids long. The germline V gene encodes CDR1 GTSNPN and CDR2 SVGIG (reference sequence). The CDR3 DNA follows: TGTGCCTGGAGCCGGGACAGCCCAGGGGAAAAACTGTTTTTT. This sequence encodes CAWSRDSPGEKLFF.

CDR3 sequence: CASSSSTAYEQYF. The DNA for the CDR3 is TGTGCCAGCAGTTCCTCGACTGCCTACGAGCAGTACTTC. This chain joins TRBV6-2 or TRBV6-3 and TRBJ2-7; no clear D. The V and J ends lost 4 bases and 2 bases respectively, with 9 bases between them. CDR1 is MNHEY and CDR2 is SVGEGT in the germline V gene. The CDR3 has 13 residues.

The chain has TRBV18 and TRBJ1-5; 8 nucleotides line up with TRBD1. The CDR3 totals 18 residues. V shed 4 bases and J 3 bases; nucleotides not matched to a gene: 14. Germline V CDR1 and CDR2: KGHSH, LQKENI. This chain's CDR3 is CASSLRIGDRGYNQPQHF. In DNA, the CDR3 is TGTGCCAGCTCACTCCGGATTGGCGACAGGGGATACAATCAGCCCCAGCATTTT.

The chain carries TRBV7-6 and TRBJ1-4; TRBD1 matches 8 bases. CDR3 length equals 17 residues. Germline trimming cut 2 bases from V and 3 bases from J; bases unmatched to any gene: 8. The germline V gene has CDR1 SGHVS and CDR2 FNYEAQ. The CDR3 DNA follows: TGTGCCAGCAGCTTAAGACAGGGGCCAGGGGCTAATGAAAAACTGTTTTTT. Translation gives CASSLRQGPGANEKLFF.

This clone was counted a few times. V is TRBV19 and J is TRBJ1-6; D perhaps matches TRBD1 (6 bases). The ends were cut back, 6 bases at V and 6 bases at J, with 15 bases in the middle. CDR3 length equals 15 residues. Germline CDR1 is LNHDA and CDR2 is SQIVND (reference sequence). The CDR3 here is CASRMGAGSNSPLHF. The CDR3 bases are TGTGCCAGTAGAATGGGGGCAGGGTCTAATTCACCCCTCCACTTT.

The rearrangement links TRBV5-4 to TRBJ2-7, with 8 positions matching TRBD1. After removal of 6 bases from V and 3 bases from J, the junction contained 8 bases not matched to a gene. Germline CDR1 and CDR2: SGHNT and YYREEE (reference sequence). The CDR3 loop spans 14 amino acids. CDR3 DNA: TGTGCCAGCACCCCAGGACAGGGCTACTACGAGCAGTACTTC. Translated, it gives CASTPGQGYYEQYF.

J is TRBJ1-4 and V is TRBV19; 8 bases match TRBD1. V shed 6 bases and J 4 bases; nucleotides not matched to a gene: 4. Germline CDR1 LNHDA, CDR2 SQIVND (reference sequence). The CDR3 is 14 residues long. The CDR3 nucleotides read TGTGCCAGTAGACTCGACAGGGGTAATGAAAAACTGTTTTTT. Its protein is CASRLDRGNEKLFF.

CDR3 in DNA: TGTGCCAGCAGCTTAGCCTCTCCTCGGGGTACGTTCTTC. Its translation: CASSLASPRGTFF. The chain couples TRBV7-2 to TRBJ2-1, with D perhaps matching TRBD2 (5 bases). Germline values: CDR1 SGHTA, CDR2 FQGNSA. Trimming took 0 bases from V and 15 from J, leaving 15 bases between them. The CDR3 loop spans 13 amino acids.

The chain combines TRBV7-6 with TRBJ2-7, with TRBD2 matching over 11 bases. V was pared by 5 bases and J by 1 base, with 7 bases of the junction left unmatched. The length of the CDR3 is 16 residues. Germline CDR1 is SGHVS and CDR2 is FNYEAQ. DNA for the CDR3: TGTGCCAGCAGCCTTGATAGCGGGAGGGCATCCTACGAGCAGTACTTC. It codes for CASSLDSGRASYEQYF.

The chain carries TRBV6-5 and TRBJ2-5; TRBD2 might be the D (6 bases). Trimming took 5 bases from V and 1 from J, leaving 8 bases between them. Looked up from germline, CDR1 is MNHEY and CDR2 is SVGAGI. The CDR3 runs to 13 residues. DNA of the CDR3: TGTGCCAGCAGTAGGGACTTCCAAGAGACCCAGTACTTC. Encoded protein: CASSRDFQETQYF.

The CDR3 sequence is CASSLAGPNYEQYF. CDR3 DNA sequence: TGTGCCAGCAGCTTAGCGGGCCCAAACTACGAGCAGTACTTC. The chain has TRBV7-6 and TRBJ2-7; D ambiguous. The V end lost 0 bases, the J end lost 3 bases, and 9 bases lay between the germline ends. Germline loops: CDR1 SGHVS, CDR2 FNYEAQ. This CDR3 has 14 amino acids.

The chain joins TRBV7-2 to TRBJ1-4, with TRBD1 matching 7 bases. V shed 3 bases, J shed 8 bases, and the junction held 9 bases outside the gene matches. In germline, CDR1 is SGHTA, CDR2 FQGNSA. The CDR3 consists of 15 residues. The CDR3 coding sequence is TGTGCCAGCAGCTTGGCGACAGGGCTTCAGGAAAAACTGTTTTTT. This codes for CASSLATGLQEKLFF.

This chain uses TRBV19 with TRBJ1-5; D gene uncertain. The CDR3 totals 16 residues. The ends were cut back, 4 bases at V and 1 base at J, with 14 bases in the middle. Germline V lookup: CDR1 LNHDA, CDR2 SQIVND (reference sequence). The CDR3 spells CASSNSGVMSNQPQHF. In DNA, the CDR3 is TGTGCCAGTAGTAATAGCGGGGTTATGAGCAATCAGCCCCAGCATTTT. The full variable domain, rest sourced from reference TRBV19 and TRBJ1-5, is DGGITQSPKYLFRKEGQNVTLSCEQNLNHDAMYWYRQDPGQGLRLIYYSQIVNDFQKGDIAEGYSVSREKKESFPLTVTSAQKNPTAFYLCASSNSGVMSNQPQHFGDGTRLSIL.

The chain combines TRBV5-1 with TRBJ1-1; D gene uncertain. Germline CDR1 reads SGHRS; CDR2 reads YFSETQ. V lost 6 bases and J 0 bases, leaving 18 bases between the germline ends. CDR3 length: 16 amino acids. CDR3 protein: CASTKGGIIMNTEAFF. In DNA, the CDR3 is TGCGCCAGCACCAAGGGAGGGATAATCATGAACACTGAAGCTTTCTTT.

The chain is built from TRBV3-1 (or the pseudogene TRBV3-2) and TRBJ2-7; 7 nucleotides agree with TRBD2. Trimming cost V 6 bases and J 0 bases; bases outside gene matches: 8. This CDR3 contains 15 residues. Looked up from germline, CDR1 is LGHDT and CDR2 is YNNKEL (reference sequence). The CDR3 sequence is CASSLGTTSSYEQYF. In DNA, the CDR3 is TGTGCCAGCAGTCTTGGGACTACGAGCTCCTACGAGCAGTACTTC.

The CDR3 loop reads CASSLLQGAREQYF. The CDR3 region has the DNA TGTGCCAGCAGCTTGCTACAGGGGGCGCGGGAGCAGTACTTC. The chain employs TRBV5-5 and TRBJ2-7, with 9 bases aligning to TRBD1. Losses at the gene ends were 1 base for V and 7 bases for J; bases not matched to a gene: 6. Germline CDR1 is SGHKS and CDR2 is YYEKEE (reference sequence). The CDR3 is made up of 14 amino acids.

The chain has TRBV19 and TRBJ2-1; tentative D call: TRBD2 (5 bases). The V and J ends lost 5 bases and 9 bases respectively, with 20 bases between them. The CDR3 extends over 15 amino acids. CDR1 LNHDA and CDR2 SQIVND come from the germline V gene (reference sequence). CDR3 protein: CASSPPGLPQGEQFF. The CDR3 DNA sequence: TGTGCCAGTAGTCCCCCCGGACTGCCGCAAGGTGAGCAGTTCTTC.

CDR3 sequence reads: CASSGQGVREKLFF. CDR3 sequence (DNA): TGTGCCAGCAGTGGCCAGGGGGTCCGGGAAAAACTGTTTTTT. V and J are TRBV2 and TRBJ1-4; 7 bases match TRBD1. The ends lost 4 bases at V and 8 bases at J; junction bases unmatched: 7. CDR1 is SNHLY and CDR2 is FYNNEI in the germline V gene. This CDR3 has 14 amino acids.

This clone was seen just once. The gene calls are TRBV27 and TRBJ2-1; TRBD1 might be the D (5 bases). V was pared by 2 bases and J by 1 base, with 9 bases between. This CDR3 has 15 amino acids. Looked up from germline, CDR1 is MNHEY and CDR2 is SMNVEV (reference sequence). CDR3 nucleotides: TGTGCCAGCAGTTTACAGGGCCGTTCCTACAATGAGCAGTTCTTC. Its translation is CASSLQGRSYNEQFF.

The CDR3 loop is CASSLRLETFF. The CDR3 DNA follows: TGTGCCAGCAGTTTAAGGCTAGAGACGTTCTTC. This chain connects TRBV12-3 or TRBV12-4 to TRBJ2-1; D gene unclear. This CDR3 comprises 11 residues. Trimming left V 2 bases short and J 15 bases short, with 11 bases between.

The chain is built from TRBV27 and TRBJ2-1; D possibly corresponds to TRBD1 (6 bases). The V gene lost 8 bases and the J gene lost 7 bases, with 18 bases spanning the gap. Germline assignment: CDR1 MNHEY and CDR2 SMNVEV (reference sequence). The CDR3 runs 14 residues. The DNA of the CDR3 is TGTGCCAGCGCTGGCACAGGGACCCAGAATGAGCAGTTCTTC. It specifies CASAGTGTQNEQFF.

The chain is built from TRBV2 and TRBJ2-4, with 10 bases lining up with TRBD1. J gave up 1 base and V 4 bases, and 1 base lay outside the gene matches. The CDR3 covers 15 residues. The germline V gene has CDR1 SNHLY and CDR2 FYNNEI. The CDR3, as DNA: TGTGCCAGCAGTGGACAGGGGGCGGCCAAAAACATTCAGTACTTC. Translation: CASSGQGAAKNIQYF.

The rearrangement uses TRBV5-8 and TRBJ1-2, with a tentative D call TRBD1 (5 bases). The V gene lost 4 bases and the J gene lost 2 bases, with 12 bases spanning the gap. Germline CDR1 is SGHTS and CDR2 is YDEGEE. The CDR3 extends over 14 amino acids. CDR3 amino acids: CASSRRTKNYGYTF. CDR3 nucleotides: TGTGCCAGCAGCCGTCGGACAAAAAACTATGGCTACACCTTC.

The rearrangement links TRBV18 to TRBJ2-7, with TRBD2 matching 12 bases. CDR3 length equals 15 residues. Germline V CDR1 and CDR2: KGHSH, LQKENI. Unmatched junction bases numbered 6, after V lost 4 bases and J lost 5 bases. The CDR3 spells CASSQGLAGLHEQYF. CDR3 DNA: TGTGCCAGCTCACAAGGACTAGCGGGACTACACGAGCAGTACTTC.